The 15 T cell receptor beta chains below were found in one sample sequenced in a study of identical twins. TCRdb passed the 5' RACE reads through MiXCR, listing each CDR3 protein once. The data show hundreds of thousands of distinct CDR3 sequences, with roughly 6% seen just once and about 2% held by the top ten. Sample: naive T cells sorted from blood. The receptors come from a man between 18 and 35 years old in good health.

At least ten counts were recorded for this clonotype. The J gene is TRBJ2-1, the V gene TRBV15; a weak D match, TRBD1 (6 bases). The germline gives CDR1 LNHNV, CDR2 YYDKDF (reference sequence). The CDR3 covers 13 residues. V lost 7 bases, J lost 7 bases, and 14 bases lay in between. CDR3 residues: CATTPVGGNEQFF. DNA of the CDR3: TGTGCCACCACTCCGGTAGGGGGAAATGAGCAGTTCTTC.

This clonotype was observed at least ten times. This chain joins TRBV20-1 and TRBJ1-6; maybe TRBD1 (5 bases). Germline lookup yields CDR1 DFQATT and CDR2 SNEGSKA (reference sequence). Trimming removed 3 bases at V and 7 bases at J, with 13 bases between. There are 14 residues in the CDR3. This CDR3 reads CSASTGTANSPLHF. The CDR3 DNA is TGCAGTGCTAGCACCGGGACGGCCAATTCACCCCTCCACTTT.

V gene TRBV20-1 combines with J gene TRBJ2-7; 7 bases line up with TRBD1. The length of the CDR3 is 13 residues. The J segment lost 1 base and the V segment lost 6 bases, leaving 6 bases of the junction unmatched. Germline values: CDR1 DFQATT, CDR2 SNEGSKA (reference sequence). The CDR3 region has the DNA TGCAGTGCCGCCGGGACAGAATCCTACGAGCAGTACTTC. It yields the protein CSAAGTESYEQYF.

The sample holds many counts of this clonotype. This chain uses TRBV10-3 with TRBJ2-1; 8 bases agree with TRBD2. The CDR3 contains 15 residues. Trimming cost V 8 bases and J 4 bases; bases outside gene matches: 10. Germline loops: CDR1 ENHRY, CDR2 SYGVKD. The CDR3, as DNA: TGTGCCATCGCCGAACGGCTAGCGGGTTACAATGAGCAGTTCTTC. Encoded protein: CAIAERLAGYNEQFF.

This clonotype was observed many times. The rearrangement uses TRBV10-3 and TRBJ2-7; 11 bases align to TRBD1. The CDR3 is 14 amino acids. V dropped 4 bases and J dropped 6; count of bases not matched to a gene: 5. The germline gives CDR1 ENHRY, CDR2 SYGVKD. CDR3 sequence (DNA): TGTGCCATCAGTGCCCCGGGGACAGGGGGCGAGCAGTACTTC. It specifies CAISAPGTGGEQYF.

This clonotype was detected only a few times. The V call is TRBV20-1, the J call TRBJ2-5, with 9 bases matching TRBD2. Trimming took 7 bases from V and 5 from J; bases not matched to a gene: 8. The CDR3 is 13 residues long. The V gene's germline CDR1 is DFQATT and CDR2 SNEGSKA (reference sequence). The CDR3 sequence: CSGGGRAVETQYF. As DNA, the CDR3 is TGCAGTGGGGGCGGGAGGGCCGTGGAGACCCAGTACTTC.

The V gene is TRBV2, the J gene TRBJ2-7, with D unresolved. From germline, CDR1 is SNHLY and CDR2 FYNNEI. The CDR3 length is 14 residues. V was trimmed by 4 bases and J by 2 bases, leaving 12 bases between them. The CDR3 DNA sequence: TGTGCCAGCAGTGGGGGTAACGGACCCTACGAGCAGTACTTC. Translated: CASSGGNGPYEQYF.

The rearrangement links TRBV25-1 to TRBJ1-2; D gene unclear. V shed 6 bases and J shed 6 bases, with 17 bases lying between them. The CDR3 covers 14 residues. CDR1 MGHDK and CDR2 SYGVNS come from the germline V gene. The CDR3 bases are TGTGCCAGCAGCGGAATTCCCCTTACTCATGGCTACACCTTC. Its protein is CASSGIPLTHGYTF.

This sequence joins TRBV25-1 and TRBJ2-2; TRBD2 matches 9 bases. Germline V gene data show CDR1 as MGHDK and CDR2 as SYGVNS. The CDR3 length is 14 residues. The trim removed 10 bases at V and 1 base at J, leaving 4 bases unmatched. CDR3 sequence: CATSLAGNTGELFF. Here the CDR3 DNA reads TGTGCCACCTCACTAGCGGGGAACACCGGGGAGCTGTTTTTT.

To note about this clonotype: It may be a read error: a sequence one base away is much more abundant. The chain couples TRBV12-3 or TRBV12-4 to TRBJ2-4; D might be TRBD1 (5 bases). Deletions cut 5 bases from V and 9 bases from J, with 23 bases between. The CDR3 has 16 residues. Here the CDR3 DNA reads TGTGCCAGCAGTCCGGGTCCGATCCACAAAAGGGGCATTCAGTACTTC. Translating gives CASSPGPIHKRGIQYF.

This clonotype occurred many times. The CDR3, as DNA: TGCGCCAGCAGCCGTGACAGCTTTGAAGCTTTCTTT. This encodes CASSRDSFEAFF. The chain has TRBV5-1 and TRBJ1-1; tentative D call: TRBD1 (5 bases). The CDR3 spans 12 residues. Germline-derived CDR1 and CDR2 are SGHRS and YFSETQ. With 4 bases removed from V and 7 bases from J, the gap between germline ends came to 11 bases.

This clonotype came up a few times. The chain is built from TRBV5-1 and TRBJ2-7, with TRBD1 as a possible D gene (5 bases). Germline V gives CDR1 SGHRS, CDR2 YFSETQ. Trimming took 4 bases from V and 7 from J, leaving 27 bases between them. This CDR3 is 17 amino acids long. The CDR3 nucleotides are TGCGCCAGCAGCGTACGGGCCCAACCGAGACAGTCCGGGGAGCAGTACTTC. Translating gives CASSVRAQPRQSGEQYF.

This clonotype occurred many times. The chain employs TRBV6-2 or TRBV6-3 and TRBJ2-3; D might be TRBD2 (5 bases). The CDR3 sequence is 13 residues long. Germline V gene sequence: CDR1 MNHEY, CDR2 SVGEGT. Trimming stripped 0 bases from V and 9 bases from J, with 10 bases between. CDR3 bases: TGTGCCAGCAGTTACTCTATGCTAGCCACGCAGTATTTT. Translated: CASSYSMLATQYF.

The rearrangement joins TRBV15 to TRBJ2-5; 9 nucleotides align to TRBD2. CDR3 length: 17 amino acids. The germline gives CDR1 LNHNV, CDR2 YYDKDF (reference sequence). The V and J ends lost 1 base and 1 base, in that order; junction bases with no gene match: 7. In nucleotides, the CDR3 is TGTGCCACCAGCAGAGGCGGCGGGAGGGCCTTCCAAGAGACCCAGTACTTC. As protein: CATSRGGGRAFQETQYF.

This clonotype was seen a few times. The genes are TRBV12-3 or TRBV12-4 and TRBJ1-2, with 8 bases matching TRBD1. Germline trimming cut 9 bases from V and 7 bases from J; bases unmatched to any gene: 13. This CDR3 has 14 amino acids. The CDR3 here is CASSQHTGGPGYTF. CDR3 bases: TGTGCCAGTTCGCAACATACAGGGGGTCCTGGCTACACCTTC.